Shown below are 6 T cell receptor beta chains from a single sample sequenced in a study of cytomegalovirus exposure and HLA in healthy donors. The PCR employed 60 Vbeta primers together with 13 Jbeta primers. TCRdb's table, derived via immunoSEQ multiplex PCR, lists solely in-frame clones and lacks some. The sample yields 150,000 or so clones, 80% seen once. Sequencing input: PBMCs. The origin of the receptors is a male donor in good health and CMV-seropositive.

J is TRBJ1-3 and V is TRBV7-9; D unresolved. This CDR3 is 14 amino acids long. V was pared by 4 bases and J by 2 bases, with 9 bases between. Germline loops: CDR1 SEHNR, CDR2 FQNEAQ (reference sequence). The CDR3 region has the DNA TGTGCCAGCAGCTCCTCCGGTCCTGGAAACACCATATATTTT. It specifies CASSSSGPGNTIYF.

The chain couples TRBV5-1 to TRBJ2-5, with 7 bases fitting TRBD1. The CDR3 spans 14 residues. CDR1 and CDR2 (germline): SGHRS, YFSETQ. With 5 bases clipped from V and 3 bases from J, the junction kept 7 bases outside the gene matches. CDR3 sequence reads: CASSSRDSEETQYF. CDR3 bases: TGCGCCAGCAGTTCCCGGGACAGCGAAGAGACCCAGTACTTC.

This clone was seen just once. The V and J genes are TRBV5-5 and TRBJ1-2, with TRBD1 identical over 10 bases. There are 15 residues in the CDR3. The V and J ends lost 4 bases and 8 bases, in that order; junction bases with no gene match: 11. Germline V gene data show CDR1 as SGHKS and CDR2 as YYEKEE (reference sequence). This CDR3 reads CASSKTGGGLGGYTF. The CDR3 DNA sequence: TGTGCCAGCAGCAAGACAGGGGGCGGGCTTGGCGGCTACACCTTC.

This sequence joins TRBV30 and TRBJ2-1, with 7 bases fitting TRBD1. V gave up 8 bases and J gave up 9 bases; unmatched junction bases: 16. The CDR3 extends over 14 amino acids. Germline V gene data show CDR1 as GTSNPN and CDR2 as SVGIG (reference sequence). CDR3 region: CARSGTVTWGEQFF. CDR3 DNA: TGTGCCCGGTCCGGGACAGTGACCTGGGGTGAGCAGTTCTTC.

The chain combines TRBV11-2 with TRBJ2-5; a weak D match, TRBD1 (6 bases). With 4 bases removed from V and 5 bases from J, the gap between germline ends came to 17 bases. Germline V gene lookup returns CDR1 SGHAT and CDR2 FQNNGV. The CDR3 is 15 residues long. In DNA, the CDR3 is TGTGCCAGCAGCTCCTACCCAGGGGTCCGGGAGACCCAGTACTTC. It codes for CASSSYPGVRETQYF.

The rearrangement uses TRBV9 and TRBJ2-1, with TRBD2 matching over 14 bases. CDR3 size: 16 residues. CDR1 and CDR2 (germline): SGDLS, YYNGEE. V lost 3 bases to trimming and J lost 5 bases; unmatched junction nucleotides: 4. The chain's CDR3 is CASSETSGRVNNEQFF. The CDR3 DNA reads as TGTGCCAGCAGCGAGACTAGCGGGAGGGTGAACAATGAGCAGTTCTTC. Looking up the rest from reference TRBV9 and TRBJ2-1 gives the full variable domain: DSGVTQTPKHLITATGQRVTLRCSPRSGDLSVYWYQQSLDQGLQFLIQYYNGEERAKGNILERFSAQQFPDLHSELNLSSLELGDSALYFCASSETSGRVNNEQFFGPGTRLTVL.